The entry below gives a single T cell receptor (beta chain) sequence along with its context. Its target is not known. This CDR3 contains 12 residues. V lost 5 bases, J lost 7 bases, and 10 bases lay in between. After 5'RACE with constant-segment primers, TCR alpha and TCR beta cDNA libraries carrying sample barcodes and UMIs were obtained. From the 5' RACE reads, TCRdb called clonotypes with MiXCR, one entry per CDR3 protein. Here the sample spans hundreds of thousands of distinct CDR3 sequences, about 24% being singletons. The sample comes from a study of T-cell memory formation after mild COVID-19. Overall study results and limits: Clones contracting day 15 to 85 were balanced CD4/CD8; later expanders leaned CD4+. Chiefly within CM and EM were the contracting CD4+ clones; CD8+ ones were within EMRA.

The TCR originated in an adult woman who had mild COVID-19 (a few samples of this study predate the infection). Cell type and time point are not known. Sequencing was performed on PBMCs or a T cell subset sorted from them (not recorded which). The chain is built from TRBV12-3 or TRBV12-4 and TRBJ2-3; D not certain. As DNA, the CDR3 is TGTGCCAGCAGTATTGCGGTAAATACGCAGTATTTT. Its translation is CASSIAVNTQYF.